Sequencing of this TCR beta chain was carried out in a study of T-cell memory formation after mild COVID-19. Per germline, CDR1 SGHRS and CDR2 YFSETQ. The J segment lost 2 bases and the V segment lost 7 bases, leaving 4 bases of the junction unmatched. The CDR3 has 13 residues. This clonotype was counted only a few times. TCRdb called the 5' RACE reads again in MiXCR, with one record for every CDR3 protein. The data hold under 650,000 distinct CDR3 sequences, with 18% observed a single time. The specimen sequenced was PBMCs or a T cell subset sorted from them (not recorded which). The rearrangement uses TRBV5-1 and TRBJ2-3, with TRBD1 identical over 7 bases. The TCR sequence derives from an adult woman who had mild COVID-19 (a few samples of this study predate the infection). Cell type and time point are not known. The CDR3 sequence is CASGTGATDTQYF. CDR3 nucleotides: TGCGCCAGCGGCACAGGGGCCACAGATACGCAGTATTTT. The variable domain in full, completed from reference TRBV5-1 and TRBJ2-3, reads KAGVTQTPRYLIKTRGQQVTLSCSPISGHRSVSWYQQTPGQGLQFLFEYFSETQRNKGNFPGRFSGRQFSNSRSEMNVSTLELGDSALYLCASGTGATDTQYFGPGTRLTVL.